This TCR beta chain was retrieved from a study of Ad26.COV2.S vaccination and SARS-CoV-2 variants (dated by TCRdb to the early 2020s). Regarding the study in general: Vaccine-arm donors came from COV1001, a multicentre, randomized, double-blind, placebo-controlled phase I-IIa trial of Ad26.COV2.S in healthy adults. Ad26.COV2.S was given intramuscularly at 5x10^10 or 1x10^11 viral particles, as a single shot or as two shots 56 days apart. The specificity and breadth of SARS-CoV-2-reactive T cell receptors after Ad26.COV2.S vaccination were assessed by TCRbeta repertoire sequencing. The TCR-sequenced set comprised approximately 32 samples: 19 Ad26.COV2.S vaccine recipients, 5 placebo recipients and 8 SARS-CoV-2 convalescent individuals. Trial participants were randomized into five groups of five: low-dose or high-dose Ad26.COV2.S given once or twice, or placebo on both occasions. Blinding of investigators to trial group allocation was maintained during experiments and outcome assessment.

At the junction V is shortened by 6 bases and J by 5 bases; bases outside the gene matches: 1. The CDR3 runs 15 amino acids, cysteine and phenylalanine included. This entry keeps only the CDR3 DNA: 45 bases, framed from base 1. Taken from the germline V gene, the CDR1 and CDR2 loops are MNHEY and SVGAGI. The sample's treatment or condition label is to be understood as: around 19 received Ad26.COV2.S at low or high dose, single or two shots; about 5 received placebo; per-sample allocation not given. For vaccine and placebo recipients, the sequenced repertoires came from samples collected on day 63 after the first injection. Between 29 July and 7 August 2020, Cohort 1b enrolled about 27 adults aged 18-55 years at one site in Boston, USA. Ad26.COV2.S was a replication-incompetent adenovirus type 26 vector expressing a prefusion-stabilized SARS-CoV-2 spike protein from the original Wuhan strain. On this clone: Its antigen is unknown. No base quality values were provided; no much bigger clone lies one nucleotide off.

What the authors observed across the whole study: Ad26.COV2.S recipients had higher spike-specific TCR breadth than placebo recipients (P = 0.0014). Vaccine and placebo recipients had comparable non-spike TCR breadth, which fits with the vaccine containing only spike. Substantial breadth of spike-specific CD8+ and CD4+ T cell responses was reported after vaccination. Comparing responses between vaccine doses or regimens was not something the study was powered to do. The authors noted that the TCR breadth and depth analyses may have underestimated total T cell responses.

The immunoSEQ Assay was the method used to sequence TCRbeta CDR3 regions. After extraction, genomic DNA underwent amplification by bias-controlled multiplex PCR, followed by high-throughput sequencing. The authors' analysis ran thus. To quantify the absolute abundance of each unique TCRbeta CDR3 region, sequences were collapsed and filtered. T cell fraction was estimated by normalization of TCRbeta template counts to usable DNA, with usable DNA being measured through amplification of reference genes present in all nucleated cells. Repertoire TCRs were annotated as SARS-CoV-2-specific when V gene, CDR3 amino acid sequence and J gene were exactly matched to a known reactive TCR set. The reference SARS-CoV-2 TCR set was derived from MIRA and filtered for enrichment in COVID-19-positive ImmuneCODE repertoires, a step that removed public or cross-reactive TCRs. Based on the MIRA antigens, annotated TCRs were further analysed at the level of specific ORF or position within ORF. Breadth was defined as the number of annotated unique rearrangements divided by the total number of unique productive rearrangements, and depth was defined as the summed frequency of the annotated unique rearrangements. Group comparisons of TCR breadth used two-sided Wilcoxon rank-sum tests. What TCRdb holds here is the immuneACCESS table cut down to in-frame rearrangements. Part of the clones is not present; checked against another copy, under half of the missing clones reflect an unresolved V gene, and the others are unexplained. V and J calls and clone size follow that table, whereas D and trimming were derived from the DNA. This sample holds about 470,000 clones; roughly 87% were observed only once. The ten top clones hold around 4.5% of the sample.

Recombination linked TRBV6-5 to TRBJ2-2; 15 nucleotides in the junction match TRBD2. The clonotype originates from a person between 18 and 59 years old who received the Ad26.COV2.S COVID-19 vaccine or a placebo. The source was peripheral blood, collected in a trial of Ad26.COV2.S vaccine versus placebo. The DNA sequence follows: TGTGCCAGCAGGGGACTAGCGGGGGGAACCGGGGAGCTGTTTTTT. This translates into CASRGLAGGTGELFF.